The 26 T cell receptor beta chains below come from one sample, sequenced in a study of CD8 T cells in Susac syndrome. RNA, at about 0.45 to 1 ug, was reverse transcribed with random hexamers. TCRdb fed the immunoSEQ multiplex PCR reads into MiXCR, producing one record per CDR3 protein. The table records about 430,000 distinct CDR3 sequences, about 85% of them present only once. Sequenced sample: CD8+ T cells from PBMCs. The source of these receptors is a human donor with multiple sclerosis.

The gene calls are TRBV9 and TRBJ1-2; 7 nucleotides line up with TRBD1. V lost 3 bases and J lost 0; bases outside the gene matches: 2. This CDR3 has 14 residues. The germline CDR1 and CDR2 sequences are SGDLS and YYNGEE. The CDR3 protein is CASSGQGTNYGYTF. Here the CDR3 DNA reads TGTGCCAGCAGCGGACAGGGAACTAACTATGGCTACACCTTC.

V usage is TRBV20-1 and J usage is TRBJ1-6; 7 bases fit TRBD1. The germline V gene has CDR1 DFQATT and CDR2 SNEGSKA (reference sequence). The CDR3 spans 16 residues. V was clipped by 7 bases and J by 4 bases; unmatched bases: 13. The DNA of the CDR3 is TGCAGTGTCAGGGGGAGGGACCAGATTTATAATTCACCCCTCCACTTT. This sequence encodes CSVRGRDQIYNSPLHF.

The rearrangement joins TRBV7-9 to TRBJ1-2; 7 bases fit TRBD1. Germline V lookup: CDR1 SEHNR, CDR2 FQNEAQ (reference sequence). The CDR3 runs to 14 residues. Trimming at V came to 4 bases and at J to 4 bases, leaving 6 bases not matched to a gene. The CDR3 DNA reads TGTGCCAGCAGCTCGGGGACAGCACTCTATGGCTACACCTTC. As protein: CASSSGTALYGYTF.

V gene TRBV3-1 combines with J gene TRBJ2-7; TRBD2 matches at 7 bases. CDR1 is LGHDT, CDR2 YNNKEL, per germline (reference sequence). The trim removed 4 bases at V and 5 bases at J, leaving 8 bases unmatched. The CDR3 totals 14 residues. CDR3 sequence: CASSPGAGDHEQYF. The DNA of the CDR3 is TGTGCCAGCAGCCCGGGCGCGGGAGACCACGAGCAGTACTTC.

This clonotype occurred once. The V call is TRBV4-1, the J call TRBJ2-1; the D gene is possibly TRBD2 (6 bases). Germline V gene lookup returns CDR1 MGHRA and CDR2 YSYEKL. The CDR3 has 16 residues. V was cut by 0 bases and J by 4 bases, with 13 bases left in between. For the CDR3, the DNA is TGCGCCAGCAGCCAAGATGCGGCGGGACTTTACAATGAGCAGTTCTTC. Translating it yields CASSQDAAGLYNEQFF.

In DNA, the CDR3 is TGTGCCAGCAGCCAAGATCTTCTTGACTTTCAAAGCGTCAATGAGCAGTTCTTC. It encodes CASSQDLLDFQSVNEQFF. The V call is TRBV14, the J call TRBJ2-1, with no clear D. The germline V gene encodes CDR1 SGHDN and CDR2 FVKESK. CDR3 size: 18 residues. The V end lost 0 bases, the J end lost 6 bases, and 21 bases lay between the germline ends.

The chain recombines TRBV6-5 with TRBJ1-5; D gene ambiguous. The CDR3 totals 13 residues. CDR1 and CDR2 from the germline V gene are MNHEY and SVGAGI. The V end was cut by 2 bases, the J end by 7 bases, with 9 bases between. The CDR3 DNA sequence: TGTGCCAGCAGTTACACTCAACGACAGCCCCAGCATTTT. Protein sequence: CASSYTQRQPQHF.

This clonotype was detected a few times. This chain uses TRBV10-3 with TRBJ1-1, with D possibly being TRBD1 (5 bases). The CDR3 consists of 15 residues. Germline CDR1 and CDR2: ENHRY and SYGVKD. Deletions cut 4 bases from V and 3 bases from J, with 15 bases between. The CDR3 loop is CAISGGTGRDTEAFF. The CDR3 DNA is TGTGCCATCAGTGGGGGTACAGGAAGGGACACTGAAGCTTTCTTT.

The V and J genes are TRBV27 and TRBJ2-7; 11 bases align to TRBD2. Germline CDR1 and CDR2: MNHEY and SMNVEV (reference sequence). V shed 4 bases, J shed 4 bases, and the junction held 3 bases outside the gene matches. There are 14 residues in the CDR3. CDR3 sequence reads: CASSSLAGVYEQYF. CDR3 DNA: TGTGCCAGCAGTTCACTAGCGGGAGTGTACGAGCAGTACTTC.

The rearrangement links TRBV7-9 to TRBJ2-1; the D is unclear. The length of the CDR3 is 14 residues. Germline V gene lookup returns CDR1 SEHNR and CDR2 FQNEAQ (reference sequence). V lost 1 base and J lost 4, with 8 bases in between. This CDR3 reads CASSLVDEYNEQFF. Here the CDR3 DNA reads TGTGCCAGCAGCTTAGTGGACGAGTACAATGAGCAGTTCTTC.

The gene calls are TRBV4-1 and TRBJ1-6, with 7 bases lining up with TRBD1. Germline trimming cut 4 bases from V and 7 bases from J; bases unmatched to any gene: 4. CDR1 is MGHRA, CDR2 YSYEKL, per germline. This CDR3 spans 14 amino acids. The CDR3 sequence is CASSPRQGNSPLHF. CDR3 coding DNA: TGCGCCAGCAGCCCCCGACAGGGAAATTCACCCCTCCACTTT.

The gene calls are TRBV14 and TRBJ2-7; D is undetermined. This CDR3 spans 16 amino acids. V lost 0 bases to trimming and J lost 2 bases, with 14 bases between them. Germline CDR1 SGHDN, CDR2 FVKESK. CDR3 sequence reads: CASSQDPGGPPYEQYF. CDR3 nucleotide sequence: TGTGCCAGCAGCCAAGATCCTGGCGGTCCTCCCTACGAGCAGTACTTC.

V gene TRBV23-1 combines with J gene TRBJ1-5, with no clear D. TRBV23-1 falls under the ORF class, with uncertain function. Trimming left V 2 bases short and J 9 bases short, with 14 bases between. The CDR3 length is 14 residues. The CDR3 DNA sequence: TGCGCCAGCAGTCAAATTTCGGGGAAGGGGCCCCAGCATTTT. Protein sequence: CASSQISGKGPQHF.

The chain is built from TRBV2 and TRBJ2-7, with 9 bases fitting TRBD1. The CDR3 consists of 16 residues. Germline CDR1 and CDR2: SNHLY and FYNNEI. V trimming: 6 bases; J trimming: 1 base; junction bases outside the gene matches: 10. The CDR3: CASSHFRDRASYEQYF. CDR3 sequence (DNA): TGTGCCAGCAGCCATTTCCGGGACAGGGCATCCTACGAGCAGTACTTC.

The J gene is TRBJ1-3, the V gene TRBV29-1; D not certain. Trimming removed 7 bases from V and 0 bases from J, with 7 bases in between. CDR3 length: 12 residues. The germline CDR1 and CDR2 sequences are SQVTM and ANQGSEA. CDR3 coding DNA: TGCAGCGGCGCTGACTCTGGAAACACCATATATTTT. Protein product: CSGADSGNTIYF.

The rearrangement links TRBV12-3 or TRBV12-4 to TRBJ2-2; the D gene is possibly TRBD2 (5 bases). V gave up 8 bases and J gave up 1 base, with 11 bases separating them. The CDR3 covers 14 residues. CDR3 nucleotide sequence: TGTGCCAGCGACGGGGTATGGAACACCGGGGAGCTGTTTTTT. It specifies CASDGVWNTGELFF.

This chain uses TRBV12-5 with TRBJ1-1; D gene unclear. This CDR3 has 13 amino acids. Germline CDR1 and CDR2: LGHNT and FRNRAP. Written as DNA, the CDR3 is TGTGCCAGCGGTCTCTCTTTAAACACTGAAGCTTTCTTT. Translating it yields CASGLSLNTEAFF.

The V and J genes are TRBV6-5 and TRBJ2-1; 7 positions agree with TRBD1. The CDR3 contains 15 residues. The germline V gene has CDR1 MNHEY and CDR2 SVGAGI. V shed 6 bases and J 6 bases; nucleotides not matched to a gene: 11. The CDR3 nucleotides read TGTGCCAGCAGGGTGGGGACAGCGCGCGCCAATGAGCAGTTCTTC. Protein product: CASRVGTARANEQFF.

The V and J genes are TRBV3-1 and TRBJ2-1; D is undetermined. V lost 0 bases and J lost 3, with 9 bases in between. Germline V gives CDR1 LGHDT, CDR2 YNNKEL (reference sequence). This CDR3 spans 15 amino acids. The CDR3: CASSQDSKSYNEQFF. The CDR3 region has the DNA TGTGCCAGCAGCCAAGACTCGAAGAGCTACAATGAGCAGTTCTTC.

This sequence joins TRBV6-4 and TRBJ2-1, with D perhaps TRBD2 (5 bases). The CDR3 loop spans 15 amino acids. V was trimmed by 0 bases and J by 8 bases, leaving 14 bases between them. Germline V gene lookup returns CDR1 MRHNA and CDR2 SNTAGT. CDR3 DNA: TGTGCCAGCAGTGACTCGTTCTCTAGCAACGATGAGCAGTTCTTC. Translation gives CASSDSFSSNDEQFF.

The chain couples TRBV4-1 to TRBJ2-1; 7 bases map to TRBD2. This CDR3 comprises 15 residues. Germline V gives CDR1 MGHRA, CDR2 YSYEKL. Trimming cost V 0 bases and J 6 bases; bases outside gene matches: 5. CDR3 loop: CASSQDLTGGNEQFF. CDR3 DNA: TGCGCCAGCAGCCAAGATCTCACGGGGGGCAATGAGCAGTTCTTC.

The chain recombines TRBV4-1 with TRBJ2-1; possibly TRBD2 for D (5 bases). Between the trimmed V and J ends, which lost 1 base and 5 bases, there was a span of 18 bases. This CDR3 is 17 amino acids long. Germline assignment: CDR1 MGHRA and CDR2 YSYEKL. The CDR3 here is CASSQAGASNYNNEQFF. CDR3 DNA: TGCGCCAGCAGCCAAGCAGGAGCTAGCAATTATAACAATGAGCAGTTCTTC.

V and J are TRBV3-1 and TRBJ2-1; possibly TRBD2 for D (7 bases). V lost 4 bases, J lost 3 bases, and 10 bases lay in between. Per the germline V gene, CDR1 is LGHDT and CDR2 is YNNKEL (reference sequence). The CDR3 is 14 amino acids. CDR3 nucleotides: TGTGCCAGCAGCCCGGGGGGCTTCTACAATGAGCAGTTCTTC. This codes for CASSPGGFYNEQFF.

This clonotype has more than one count but fewer than ten. CDR3 in DNA: TGTGCCAGCAGTCTCCGAGGTGCAACTAATGAAAAACTGTTTTTT. Its translation is CASSLRGATNEKLFF. The rearrangement joins TRBV2 to TRBJ1-4; D not resolved. CDR3 length: 15 residues. Trimming took off 5 bases at V and 0 bases at J, with 10 bases between the two ends. Germline V gene data show CDR1 as SNHLY and CDR2 as FYNNEI. Full variable domain (remainder filled in from reference TRBV2 and TRBJ1-4): EPEVTQTPSHQVTQMGQEVILRCVPISNHLYFYWYRQILGQKVEFLVSFYNNEISEKSEIFDDQFSVERPDGSNFTLKIRSTKLEDSAMYFCASSLRGATNEKLFFGSGTQLSVL.

The chain links TRBV5-1 to TRBJ2-7, with 9 bases aligning to TRBD1. There are 14 residues in the CDR3. Trimming took 4 bases from V and 5 from J; bases not matched to a gene: 7. From germline, CDR1 is SGHRS and CDR2 YFSETQ. The CDR3, as DNA: TGCGCCAGCAGCCCACAGGGGGCGCGGCACGAGCAGTACTTC. This translates into CASSPQGARHEQYF.

The chain employs TRBV6-1 and TRBJ2-3; 7 bases are shared with TRBD2. Germline CDR1 MNHNS, CDR2 SASEGT. The trim removed 0 bases at V and 0 bases at J, leaving 0 bases unmatched. The CDR3 runs 15 residues. The CDR3 reads CASSEAAGSTDTQYF. CDR3 nucleotides: TGTGCCAGCAGTGAAGCAGCGGGAAGCACAGATACGCAGTATTTT.